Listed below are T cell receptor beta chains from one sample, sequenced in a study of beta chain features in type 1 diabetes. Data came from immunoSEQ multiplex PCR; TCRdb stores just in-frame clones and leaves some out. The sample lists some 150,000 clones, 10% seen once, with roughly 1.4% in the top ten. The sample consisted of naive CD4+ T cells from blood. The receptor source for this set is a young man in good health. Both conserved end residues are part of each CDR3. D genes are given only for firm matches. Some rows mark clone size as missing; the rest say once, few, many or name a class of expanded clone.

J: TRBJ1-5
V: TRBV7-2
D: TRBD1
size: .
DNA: TGTGCCAGCAGCCCAGACAGGGGGAATCAGCCCCAGCATTTT
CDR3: CASSPDRGNQPQHF

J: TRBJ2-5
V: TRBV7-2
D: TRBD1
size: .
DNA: TGTGCCAGCAGCCTATTGACCGGACAGGGGAAAGAGACCCAGTACTTC
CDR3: CASSLLTGQGKETQYF

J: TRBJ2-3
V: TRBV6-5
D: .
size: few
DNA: TGTGCCAGCTGGGAGGCTAGCCCTAGCACAGATACGCAGTATTTT
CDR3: CASWEASPSTDTQYF

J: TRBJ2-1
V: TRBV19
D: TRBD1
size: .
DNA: TGTGCCAGTAGTATGGACAGGGTGTACAATGAGCAGTTCTTC
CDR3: CASSMDRVYNEQFF

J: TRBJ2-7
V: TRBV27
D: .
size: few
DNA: TGTGCCAGCAGTTACACCCGGAGTCCGGGGAGCTCCTACGAGCAGTACTTC
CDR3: CASSYTRSPGSSYEQYF

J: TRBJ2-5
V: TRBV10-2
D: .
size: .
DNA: TGCGCCAGCAGTCAGGACGGGATAACACAAGAGACCCAGTACTTC
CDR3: CASSQDGITQETQYF

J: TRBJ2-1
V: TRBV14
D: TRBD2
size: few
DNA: TGTGCCAGCAGCCAAAGGCTAGCGGGGGGGCTGAACTACAATGAGCAGTTCTTC
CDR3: CASSQRLAGGLNYNEQFF

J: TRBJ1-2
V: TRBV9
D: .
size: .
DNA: TGTGCCAGCAGCCAAAGGACAGTTATGACTGAGAAGGCCTTC
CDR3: CASSQRTVMTEKAF

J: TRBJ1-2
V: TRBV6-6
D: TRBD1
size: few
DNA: TGTGCCAGCAAACCCAGGACAGGGGGCGATCCGAATGGCTACACCTTC
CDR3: CASKPRTGGDPNGYTF

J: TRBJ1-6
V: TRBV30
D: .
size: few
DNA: TGTGCCTGGAGTGCAACGACGGGGGGTTACTCACCCCTCCACTTT
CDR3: CAWSATTGGYSPLHF

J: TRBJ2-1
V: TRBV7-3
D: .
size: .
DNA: TGTGCCAGCAGCCTATACCAAGCCTACTACAATGAGCAGTTCTTC
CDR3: CASSLYQAYYNEQFF

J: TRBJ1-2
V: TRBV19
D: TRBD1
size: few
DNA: TGTGCCAGTAGTACCCGGGGACAGGGCGATGGCTACACCTTC
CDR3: CASSTRGQGDGYTF

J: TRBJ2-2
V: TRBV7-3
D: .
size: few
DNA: TGTGCCAGCAGCTCGGTAAACACCGGGGAGCTGTTTTTT
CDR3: CASSSVNTGELFF

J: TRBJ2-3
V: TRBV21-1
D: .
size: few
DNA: TGTGCCAGCAGCAAAGGCGACAGGGCCACAGATACGCAGTATTTT
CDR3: CASSKGDRATDTQYF

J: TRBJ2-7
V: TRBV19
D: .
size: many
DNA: TGTGCCAGTAGAAGGACACCGTCCTACGAGCAGTACTTC
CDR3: CASRRTPSYEQYF

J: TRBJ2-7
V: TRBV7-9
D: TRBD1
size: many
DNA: TGTGCCAGCAGCCTAGACAGGGCCGAGCAGTACTTC
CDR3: CASSLDRAEQYF

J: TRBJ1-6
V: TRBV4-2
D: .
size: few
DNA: TGTGCCAGCAGCCAAGATAGGGGCGGCACGTATAATTCACCCCTCCACTTT
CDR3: CASSQDRGGTYNSPLHF

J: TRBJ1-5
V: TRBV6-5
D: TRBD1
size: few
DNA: TGTGCCAGCAGTGCCCTCGCAGGGGGCTATCAGCCCCAGCATTTT
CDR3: CASSALAGGYQPQHF

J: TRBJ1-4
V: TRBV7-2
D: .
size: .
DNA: TGTGCCAGCAGCTTAGCTTCAGGGCTCGATGAAAAACTGTTTTTT
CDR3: CASSLASGLDEKLFF

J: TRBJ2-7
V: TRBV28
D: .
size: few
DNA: TGTGCCAGCAGGGGGGGGGCGGGCCTATCCGGCTACGAGCAGTACTTC
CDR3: CASRGGAGLSGYEQYF

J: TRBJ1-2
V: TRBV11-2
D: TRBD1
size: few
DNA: TGTGCCAGCAGAAGACCGGGACAGGGCGGCTATGGCTACACCTTC
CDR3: CASRRPGQGGYGYTF

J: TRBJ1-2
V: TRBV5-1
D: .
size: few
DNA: TGCGCCAGCAGCTTGTGGGCAGGCTATGGCTACACCTTC
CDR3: CASSLWAGYGYTF

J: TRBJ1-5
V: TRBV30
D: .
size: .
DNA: TGTGCCTGGACAGGGGAAGGGGGCAATCAGCCCCAGCATTTT
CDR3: CAWTGEGGNQPQHF

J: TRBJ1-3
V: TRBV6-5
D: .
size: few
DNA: TGTGCCAGCCACGGGAAGAGCTCTGGAAACACCATATATTTT
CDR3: CASHGKSSGNTIYF

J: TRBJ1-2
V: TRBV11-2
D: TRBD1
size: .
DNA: TGTGCCAGCAGCCTGGGACAGCCACCAACCTATGGCTACACCTTC
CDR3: CASSLGQPPTYGYTF

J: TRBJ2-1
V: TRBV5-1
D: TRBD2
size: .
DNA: TGCGCCAGCAGCTTGGGGGTAGCGGGGGGGCCCTCCTACAATGAGCAGTTCTTC
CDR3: CASSLGVAGGPSYNEQFF

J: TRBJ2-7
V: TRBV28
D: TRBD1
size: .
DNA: TGTGCCAGTTCCTACACCGGGACAGGAACCTACGAGCAGTACTTC
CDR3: CASSYTGTGTYEQYF

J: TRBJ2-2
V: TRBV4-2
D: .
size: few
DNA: TGTGCCAGCAGCCAAGATTCCAGCACCGGGGAGCTGTTTTTT
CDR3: CASSQDSSTGELFF

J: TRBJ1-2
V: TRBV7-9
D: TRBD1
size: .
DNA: TGTGCCAGCAGTCCGGGACAGGGAAAGAGTGGCTACACCTTC
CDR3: CASSPGQGKSGYTF

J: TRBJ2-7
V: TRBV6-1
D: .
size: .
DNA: TGTGCCAGCAAGAGGGCGGCGGACAGCTCCTACGAGCAGTACTTC
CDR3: CASKRAADSSYEQYF

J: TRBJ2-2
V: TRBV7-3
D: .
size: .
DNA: TGTGCCAGCAGCTTAACGGATTACAGGTCGAACACCGGGGAGCTGTTTTTT
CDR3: CASSLTDYRSNTGELFF

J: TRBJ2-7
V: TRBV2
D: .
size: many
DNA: TGTGCCAGCAAGTCTGACAGGAGCTCCTACGAGCAGTACTTC
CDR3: CASKSDRSSYEQYF

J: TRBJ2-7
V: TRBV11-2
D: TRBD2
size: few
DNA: TGTGCCAGCAGTTGGACTAGCGGGGGGGTCTACGAGCAGTACTTC
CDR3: CASSWTSGGVYEQYF

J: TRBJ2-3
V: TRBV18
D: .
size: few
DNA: TGTGCCAGCTCCTCAGGGCAGGGTGGCACAGATACGCAGTATTTT
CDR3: CASSSGQGGTDTQYF

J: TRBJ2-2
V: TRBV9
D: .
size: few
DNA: TGTGCCAGCAGCCGCAGGGGTTACACCGGGGAGCTGTTTTTT
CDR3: CASSRRGYTGELFF

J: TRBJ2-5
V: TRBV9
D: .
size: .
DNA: TGTGCCAGCAGCGTAGGCGGGGACAGTGGGAAGACCCAGTACTTC
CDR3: CASSVGGDSGKTQYF

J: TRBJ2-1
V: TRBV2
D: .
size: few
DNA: TGTGCCAGCAAGGCGGGGCCAGGTGAGCAGTTCTTC
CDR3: CASKAGPGEQFF

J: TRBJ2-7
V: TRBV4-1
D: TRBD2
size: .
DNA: TGCGCCAGCCGGAGGGTCGGGGGGGCGGGCGGCGAGCAGTACTTC
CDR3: CASRRVGGAGGEQYF

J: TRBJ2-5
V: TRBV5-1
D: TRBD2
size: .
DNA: TGCGCCAGCGGCCCCCTAGCGGGAGTTGAAGAGACCCAGTACTTC
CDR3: CASGPLAGVEETQYF

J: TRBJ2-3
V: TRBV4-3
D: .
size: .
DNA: TGCGCCAGCAGCCAAGGTCCTCAGGGCGTAGATACGCAGTATTTT
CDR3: CASSQGPQGVDTQYF

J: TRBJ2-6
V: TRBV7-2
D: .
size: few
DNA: TGTGCCAGCAGCTTGGTAGAATCTGGGGCCAACGTCCTGACTTTC
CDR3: CASSLVESGANVLTF

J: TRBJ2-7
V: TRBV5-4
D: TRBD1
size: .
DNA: TGTGCCAGCAGCGTTGGACAGGGCCAAACCTACGAGCAGTACTTC
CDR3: CASSVGQGQTYEQYF

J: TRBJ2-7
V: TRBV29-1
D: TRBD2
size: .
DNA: TGCAGCGTTGAACTTAGCGGGGGGGGCTCCTACGAGCAGTACTTC
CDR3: CSVELSGGGSYEQYF

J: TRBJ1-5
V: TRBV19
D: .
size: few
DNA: TGTGCCAGTAGTGGCTGGCGGTATTCCAATCAGCCCCAGCATTTT
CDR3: CASSGWRYSNQPQHF

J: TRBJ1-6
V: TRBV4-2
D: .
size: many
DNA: TGTGCCAGCAGCCGAGACGGCTATAATTCACCCCTCCACTTT
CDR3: CASSRDGYNSPLHF

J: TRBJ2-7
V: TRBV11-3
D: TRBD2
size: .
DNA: TGTGCCAGCAGCTTAGACGGGGGGGCCGGGGGAGAGCAGTACTTC
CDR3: CASSLDGGAGGEQYF

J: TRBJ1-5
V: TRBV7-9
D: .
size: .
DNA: TGTGCCAGCAGCTTAGAGTCAGATAGCAATCAGCCCCAGCATTTT
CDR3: CASSLESDSNQPQHF

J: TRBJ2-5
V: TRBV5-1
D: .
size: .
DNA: TGCGCCAGCAGCTGGGGGGGCACCCAAGAGACCCAGTACTTC
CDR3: CASSWGGTQETQYF

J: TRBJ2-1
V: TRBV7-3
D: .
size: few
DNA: TGTGCCAGCAGCCCCAGGGTGGGATCTGTAGATGAGCAGTTCTTC
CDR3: CASSPRVGSVDEQFF

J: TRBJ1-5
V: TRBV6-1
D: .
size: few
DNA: TGTGCCAGCAGTTCCTACTCGGGCAATCAGCCCCAGCATTTT
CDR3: CASSSYSGNQPQHF

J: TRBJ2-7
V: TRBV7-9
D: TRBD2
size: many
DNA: TGTGCCAGCACTGTCGGACTAGCGGGGTCACCCTACGAGCAGTACTTC
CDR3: CASTVGLAGSPYEQYF

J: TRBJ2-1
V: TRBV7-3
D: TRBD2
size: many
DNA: TGTGCCAGCAGCTTTGGGACTATCAATGAGCAGTTCTTC
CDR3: CASSFGTINEQFF

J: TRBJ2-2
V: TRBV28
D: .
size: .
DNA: TGTGCCAGCAGTTTCCAGGGTTCGAACACCGGGGAGCTGTTTTTT
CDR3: CASSFQGSNTGELFF

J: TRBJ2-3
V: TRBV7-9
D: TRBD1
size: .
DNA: TGTGCCAGCAGCTTAGTAGGGACAGTCGCAGATACGCAGTATTTT
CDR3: CASSLVGTVADTQYF

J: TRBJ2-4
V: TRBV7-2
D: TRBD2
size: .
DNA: TGTGCCAGCAGCCCGAAGGGACTAGCGGGGGGAAAAAACATTCAGTACTTC
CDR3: CASSPKGLAGGKNIQYF

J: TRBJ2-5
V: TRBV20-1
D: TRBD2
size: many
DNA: TGCAGTGCTAGTGTCGGGGAGGGCCAGTACTTC
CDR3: CSASVGEGQYF

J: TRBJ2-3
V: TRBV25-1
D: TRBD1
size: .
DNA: TGTGCCAGCAGAAGACAGGGGAGAACAGATACGCAGTATTTT
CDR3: CASRRQGRTDTQYF

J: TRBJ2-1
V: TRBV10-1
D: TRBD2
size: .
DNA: TGCGCCAGCGCTTTAACGGGGGGGCCCTACAATGAGCAGTTCTTC
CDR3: CASALTGGPYNEQFF

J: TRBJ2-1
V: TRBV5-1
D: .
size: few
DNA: TGCGCCAGCAGCTTGGGAGGGGGAAATTACAATGAGCAGTTCTTC
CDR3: CASSLGGGNYNEQFF

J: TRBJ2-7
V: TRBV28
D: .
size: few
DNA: TGTGCCAGCAGTTTAAGCCCACGGTTAGCCTACGAGCAGTACTTC
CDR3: CASSLSPRLAYEQYF